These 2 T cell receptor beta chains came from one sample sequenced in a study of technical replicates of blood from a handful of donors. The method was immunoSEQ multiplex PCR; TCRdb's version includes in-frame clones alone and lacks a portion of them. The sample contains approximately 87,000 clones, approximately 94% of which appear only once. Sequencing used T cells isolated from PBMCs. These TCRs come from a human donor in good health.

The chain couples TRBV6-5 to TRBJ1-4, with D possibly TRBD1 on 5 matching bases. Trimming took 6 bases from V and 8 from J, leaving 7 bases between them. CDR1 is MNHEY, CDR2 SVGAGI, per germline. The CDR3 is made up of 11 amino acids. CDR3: CASRKGEKLFF. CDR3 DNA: TGTGCCAGCAGAAAGGGGGAAAAACTGTTTTTT.

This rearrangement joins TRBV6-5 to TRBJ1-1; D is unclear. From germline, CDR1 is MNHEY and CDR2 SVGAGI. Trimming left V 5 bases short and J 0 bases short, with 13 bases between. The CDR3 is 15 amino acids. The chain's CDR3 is CASSRLRLMNTEAFF. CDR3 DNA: TGTGCCAGCAGTCGCCTGAGGCTAATGAACACTGAAGCTTTCTTT.